This T cell receptor (beta chain) was identified in a study of glioma-infiltrating T cells. CDR3 size: 14 residues. Per germline, CDR1 DFQATT and CDR2 SNEGSKA (reference sequence). V dropped 6 bases and J dropped 5; count of bases not matched to a gene: 8. Amplification of TCR alpha and beta CDR3 regions from RNA used iRepertoire nested multiplex PCR. One-step reverse transcription and amplification started from about 100-400 ng of tissue mRNA or PBMC total RNA. TCRdb passed the multiplex PCR reads through MiXCR, listing each CDR3 protein once. The sample includes about 140,000 distinct CDR3 sequences, more than 35% seen only once; the top ten take about a fifth. Of note for this clonotype: Its antigen is unknown.

Whole-study results and caveats: CDR3 overlap between tissue and blood was very small. Tissue-blood divergence was below expectation in non-neoplastic patients, above in gliomas.

This receptor was obtained from a human donor with low-grade glioma or glioblastoma, undergoing nonglioma brain surgery, or in good health (not recorded which). The sequenced material came from glioma tissue, nonneoplastic brain tissue, or PBMCs (not recorded which). The gene calls are TRBV20-1 and TRBJ2-3; TRBD1 matches at 10 bases. For the CDR3, the DNA is TGCAGTGCGAGTCGACAGGGGGCAGGAGATACGCAGTATTTT. Protein product: CSASRQGAGDTQYF.